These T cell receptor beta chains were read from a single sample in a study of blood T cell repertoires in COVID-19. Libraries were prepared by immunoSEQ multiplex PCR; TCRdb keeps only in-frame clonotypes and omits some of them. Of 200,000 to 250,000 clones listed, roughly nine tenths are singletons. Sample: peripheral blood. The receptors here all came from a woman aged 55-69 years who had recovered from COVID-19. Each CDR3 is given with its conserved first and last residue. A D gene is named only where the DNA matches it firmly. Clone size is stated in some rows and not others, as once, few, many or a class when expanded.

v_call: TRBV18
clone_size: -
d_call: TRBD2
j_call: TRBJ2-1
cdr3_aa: CASSPGASGGGEQFF
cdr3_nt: TGTGCCAGCTCACCAGGCGCTAGCGGGGGGGGAGAGCAGTTCTTC

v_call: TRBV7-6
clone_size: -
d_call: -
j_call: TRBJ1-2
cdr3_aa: CASSLVPQGSGYTF
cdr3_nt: TGTGCCAGCAGCTTAGTCCCCCAGGGTAGTGGCTACACCTTC

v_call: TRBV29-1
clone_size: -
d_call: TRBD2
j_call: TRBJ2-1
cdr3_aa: CSVEGRLAGYNEQFF
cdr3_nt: TGCAGCGTTGAAGGCCGACTAGCGGGCTACAATGAGCAGTTCTTC

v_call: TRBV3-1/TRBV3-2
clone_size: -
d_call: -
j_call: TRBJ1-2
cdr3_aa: CASTTTASNYGYTF
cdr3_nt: TGTGCCAGCACCACGACAGCCTCTAACTATGGCTACACCTTC

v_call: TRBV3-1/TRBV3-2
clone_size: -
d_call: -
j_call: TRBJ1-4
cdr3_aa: CASSQPEREKLFF
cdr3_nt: TGTGCCAGCAGCCAACCCGAGCGGGAAAAACTGTTTTTT

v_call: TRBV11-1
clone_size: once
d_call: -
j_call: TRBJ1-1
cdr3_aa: CASSRIQGKNTEAFF
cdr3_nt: TGTGCCAGCAGCCGGATACAGGGAAAGAACACTGAAGCTTTCTTT

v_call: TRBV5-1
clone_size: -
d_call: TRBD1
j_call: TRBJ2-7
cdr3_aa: CASSQDRGQYYEQYF
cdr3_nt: TGCGCCAGCAGCCAGGACAGGGGGCAGTACTACGAGCAGTACTTC

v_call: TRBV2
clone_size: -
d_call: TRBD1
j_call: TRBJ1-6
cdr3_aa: CASRRGQTETLHF
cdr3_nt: TGTGCCAGCAGAAGGGGACAGACGGAAACCCTCCACTTT

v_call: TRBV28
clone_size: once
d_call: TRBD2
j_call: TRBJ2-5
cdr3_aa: CASSLQVLAGDQETQYF
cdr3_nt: TGTGCCAGCAGTTTGCAGGTACTAGCGGGGGACCAAGAGACCCAGTACTTC

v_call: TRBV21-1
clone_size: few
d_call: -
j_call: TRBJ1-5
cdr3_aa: CASSAGSHCDQPQHF
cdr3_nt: TGTGCCAGCAGCGCCGGGTCCCACTGTGATCAGCCCCAGCATTTT

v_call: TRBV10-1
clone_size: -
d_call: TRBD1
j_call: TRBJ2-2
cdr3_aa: CASFRGQGNTGELFF
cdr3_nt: TGCGCCAGCTTTCGGGGACAGGGCAACACCGGGGAGCTGTTTTTT

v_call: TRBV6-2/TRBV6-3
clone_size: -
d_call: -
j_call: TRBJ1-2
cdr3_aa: CASSYLWSYGYTF
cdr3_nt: TGTGCCAGCAGTTACCTATGGAGCTATGGCTACACCTTC

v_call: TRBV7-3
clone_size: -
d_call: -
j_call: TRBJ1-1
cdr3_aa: CASSVTGVNTEAFF
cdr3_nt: TGTGCCAGCAGCGTAACAGGAGTTAACACTGAAGCTTTCTTT

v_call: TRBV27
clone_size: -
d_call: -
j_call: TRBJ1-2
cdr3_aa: CASSLSGGRTWGGYTF
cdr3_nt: TGTGCCAGCAGTTTATCGGGAGGCCGGACATGGGGTGGCTACACCTTC

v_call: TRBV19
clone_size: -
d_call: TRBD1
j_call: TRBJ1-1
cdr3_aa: CASSLQGVYGEAFF
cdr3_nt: TGTGCCAGTAGTTTACAGGGGGTTTACGGTGAAGCTTTCTTT

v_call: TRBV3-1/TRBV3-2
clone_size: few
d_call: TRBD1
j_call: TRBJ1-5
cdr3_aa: CASSLTGSNQPQHF
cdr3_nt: TGTGCCAGCAGCCTGACAGGGAGCAATCAGCCCCAGCATTTT

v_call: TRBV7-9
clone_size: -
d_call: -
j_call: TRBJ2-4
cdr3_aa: CASSIDRGTQYF
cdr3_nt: TGTGCCAGCAGCATCGACCGGGGTACGCAGTACTTC

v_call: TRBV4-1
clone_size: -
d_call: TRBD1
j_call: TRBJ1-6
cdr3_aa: CASSQEGQGVNNSPLHF
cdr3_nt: TGCGCCAGCAGCCAAGAGGGGCAGGGGGTTAATAATTCACCCCTCCACTTT

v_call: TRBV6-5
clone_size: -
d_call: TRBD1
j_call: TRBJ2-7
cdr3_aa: CASRARDRGAHEQYF
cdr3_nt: TGTGCCAGCAGGGCCCGGGACAGGGGGGCCCACGAGCAGTACTTC

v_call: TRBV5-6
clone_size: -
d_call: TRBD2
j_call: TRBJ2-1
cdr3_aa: CASSLAGGIPFF
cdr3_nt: TGTGCCAGCAGCTTGGCGGGGGGGATCCCGTTCTTC

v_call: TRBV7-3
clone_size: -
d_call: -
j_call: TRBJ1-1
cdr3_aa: CASSLTTGTEAFF
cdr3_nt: TGTGCCAGCAGCTTAACCACGGGGACTGAAGCTTTCTTT

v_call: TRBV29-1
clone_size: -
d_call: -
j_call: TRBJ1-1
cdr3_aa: CSVEVGAGGLTEAFF
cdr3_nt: TGCAGCGTTGAAGTGGGGGCGGGGGGCCTCACTGAAGCTTTCTTT

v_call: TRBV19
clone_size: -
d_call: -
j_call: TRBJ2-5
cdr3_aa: CASSEAGLWQTQYF
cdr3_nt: TGTGCCAGTAGTGAAGCCGGACTATGGCAGACCCAGTACTTC

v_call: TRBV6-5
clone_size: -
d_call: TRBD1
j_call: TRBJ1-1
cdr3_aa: CASSYLDRGGTEAFF
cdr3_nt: TGTGCCAGCAGTTACTTGGACAGGGGCGGGACTGAAGCTTTCTTT